Reported below is one T cell receptor beta chain. Its specificity is unknown. Then a second PCR, running roughly 7 to 11 cycles, was carried out with a sample-barcoded 5' primer and a J-beta primer mix. Via MiXCR, TCRdb re-called the 5' RACE reads, giving one row per CDR3 protein. Of some 760,000 distinct CDR3 sequences listed, 25% are singletons. This sample is part of a study of blood T cells in healthy people across ages. Study-level results: Those diversity estimates obtained from one million T cells were thought to be underestimates.

The CDR3 runs 16 residues. The germline V and J ends were trimmed by 1 base and 0 bases, with 7 bases remaining between them. Germline CDR1 is MNHEY and CDR2 is SMNVEV (reference sequence). The sample was also reused in another study, on T cells of mothers and their children. That work adds: Relative to unrelated pairs, biologically related mother-child dyads exhibited marginally greater, non-significant overlap.

This sequence originates from a boy aged 5 to 17 in good health. The chain combines TRBV27 with TRBJ2-6; D is unresolved. Sequencing used blood. CDR3 coding DNA: TGTGCCAGCAGTTTATATGGGATCTCTGGGGCCAACGTCCTGACTTTC. Its protein is CASSLYGISGANVLTF.